In this sample, the clone carrying this T cell receptor (beta chain) turned up once. At one end, the junction sequence differs from germline, possibly due to a read error. The data stem from a study of blood T cell repertoires in COVID-19. Overall study: T cells, B-cell-depleted T cells, or PBMCs provided the cDNA or gDNA that served as material.

The study assigned cohorts using participant-reported clinical history. Resolution of symptoms, clearance, or two negative PCRs was present in recovered Cohort 3 donors. Original analysis: Reference gene primers were amplified, and this amplification served to estimate nucleated cell counts. Libraries were prepared by immunoSEQ multiplex PCR; TCRdb keeps only in-frame clonotypes and omits some of them. The DNA gave D and trimming, while V, J and clone size come from that table. This repertoire shows approximately 240,000 clones, around nine tenths found once; its top ten account for under 2.5%. This CDR3 region has 13 residues. Germline V lookup: CDR1 SGHTA, CDR2 FQGNSA.

The sequence derives from a woman between 18 and 29 years old who had recovered from COVID-19. The chain couples TRBV7-2 to TRBJ1-2, with 9 bases matching TRBD1. Sequencing was done on a sample of PBMCs or T cells enriched from blood (not recorded which). The CDR3 protein is CASRLGQGLGYTF. CDR3 in DNA: TGTGCCAGCAGATTAGGACAGGGGTTAGGCTACACCTTC.